This T cell receptor (beta chain) was found in a study of shared clonotypes between healthy human individuals. Findings and limits, study-wide: With few donors, the genetic and exposure-history diversity represented was limited. Non-shared clonotypes had lower generation probabilities than clonotypes shared by all four sorted-subset donors.

The study drew all its donors from Caucasian adults living in Nashville, Tennessee. In the case of this clone: Its specificity is not known.

The genomic DNA of each subset was split evenly across several immunoSEQ plates. Clones were read by immunoSEQ multiplex PCR, and TCRdb kept only the in-frame ones, dropping some. The profile shows about 1 million clones, 60% to 80% of them singletons. The CDR3 is 15 amino acids. V lost 0 bases, J lost 7 bases, and 12 bases lay in between. Germline CDR1 and CDR2: LGHNA and YNFKEQ. The V gene is TRBV4-2, the J gene TRBJ2-2; D is tentatively TRBD1 or TRBD2 (5 bases each). The source is a man aged 18-30 years in good health. Sequenced: memory CD4+ T cells sorted from blood. Specified subset: CD45RA-negative fraction. In DNA form, the CDR3 reads TGTGCCAGCAGCCAAGAAAAAGGGGCGGGCGGGGAGCTGTTTTTT. As protein: CASSQEKGAGGELFF.